The sample holds a few counts of the clone carrying this TCR beta chain. Antigen: not known. V lost 6 bases to trimming and J lost 4 bases; unmatched junction nucleotides: 8. The germline gives CDR1 SNHLY, CDR2 FYNNEI. CDR3 length equals 15 residues. The record originates from a study of T-cell memory formation after mild COVID-19. In TCRdb, the 5' RACE reads were re-called with MiXCR into one record per CDR3 protein. The repertoire holds around 450,000 distinct CDR3 sequences, with 20% to 25% as singletons. General observations from the study: The study found balanced CD4/CD8 in clones contracting day 15 to 85 and a CD4+ lean in later expanders.

The J gene is TRBJ1-5, the V gene TRBV2; 8 bases are a match to TRBD1. Sequenced material: PBMCs or a T cell subset sorted from them (not recorded which). The clonotype originates from an adult woman who had mild COVID-19 (a few samples of this study predate the infection). Cell type and time point are not known. In DNA, the CDR3 is TGTGCCAGCAGGGAGGACAGGGTGCTGAATCAGCCCCAGCATTTT. Its translation: CASREDRVLNQPQHF.